This T cell receptor beta chain was recorded in a study of blood T cell repertoires in COVID-19. Study summary: The United States, Italy and Spain provided the acute and convalescent COVID-19 samples. T cells, B-cell-depleted T cells, or PBMCs supplied cDNA or gDNA.

Only in-frame clones appear in the TCRdb table, and some are missing; sequencing was by immunoSEQ multiplex PCR. The repertoire consists of roughly 250,000 clones, with approximately 79% occurring once and the leading ten covering nearly 5%. Germline V CDR1 and CDR2: SGHNT, YYREEE (reference sequence). With V trimmed by 3 bases and J by 4 bases, 6 bases remained unmatched. This CDR3 comprises 14 residues. V and J are TRBV5-4 and TRBJ1-2; 7 bases line up with TRBD1. The sample was peripheral blood. This receptor was obtained from a woman aged 80 or over with active or convalescent COVID-19. The CDR3 loop reads CASSSGQYSYGYTF. DNA for the CDR3: TGTGCCAGCAGCTCGGGACAGTATTCCTATGGCTACACCTTC.